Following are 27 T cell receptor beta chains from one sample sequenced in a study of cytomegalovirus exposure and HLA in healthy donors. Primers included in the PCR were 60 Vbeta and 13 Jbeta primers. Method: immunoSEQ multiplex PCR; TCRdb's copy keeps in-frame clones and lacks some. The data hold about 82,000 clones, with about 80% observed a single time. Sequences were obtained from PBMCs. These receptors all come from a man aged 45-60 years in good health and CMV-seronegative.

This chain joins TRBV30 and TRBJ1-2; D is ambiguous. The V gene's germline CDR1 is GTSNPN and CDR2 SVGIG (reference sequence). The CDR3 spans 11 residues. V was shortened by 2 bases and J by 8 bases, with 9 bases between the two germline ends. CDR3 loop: CAWSLRWGYTF. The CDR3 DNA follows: TGTGCCTGGAGTTTGAGGTGGGGCTACACCTTC.

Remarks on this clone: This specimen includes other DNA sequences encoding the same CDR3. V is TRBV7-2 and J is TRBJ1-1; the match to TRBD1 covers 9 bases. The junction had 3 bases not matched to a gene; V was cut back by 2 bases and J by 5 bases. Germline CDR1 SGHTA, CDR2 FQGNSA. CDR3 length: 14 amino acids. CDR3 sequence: CASSLTGGRTEAFF. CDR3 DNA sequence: TGTGCCAGCAGCTTAACAGGGGGCAGGACTGAAGCTTTCTTT.

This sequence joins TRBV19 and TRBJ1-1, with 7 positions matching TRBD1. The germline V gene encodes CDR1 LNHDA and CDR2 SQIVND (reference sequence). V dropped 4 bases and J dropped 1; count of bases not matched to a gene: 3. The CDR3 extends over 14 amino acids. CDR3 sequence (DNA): TGTGCCAGTAGTAGGGGACAGACGAACACTGAAGCTTTCTTT. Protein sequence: CASSRGQTNTEAFF.

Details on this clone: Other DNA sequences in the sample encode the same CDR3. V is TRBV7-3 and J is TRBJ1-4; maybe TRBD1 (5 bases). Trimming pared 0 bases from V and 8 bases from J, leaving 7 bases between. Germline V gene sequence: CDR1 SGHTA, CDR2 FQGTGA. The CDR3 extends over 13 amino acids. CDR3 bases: TGTGCCAGCAGCTTAACGGGGGGGGAAAAACTGTTTTTT. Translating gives CASSLTGGEKLFF.

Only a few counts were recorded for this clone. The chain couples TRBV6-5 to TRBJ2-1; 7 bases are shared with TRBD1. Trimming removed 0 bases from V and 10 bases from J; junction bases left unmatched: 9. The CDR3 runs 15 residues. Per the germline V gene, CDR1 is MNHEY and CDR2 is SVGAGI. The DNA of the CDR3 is TGTGCCAGCAGTTACTCGGGGACAGATTTACGGGAGCAGTTCTTC. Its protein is CASSYSGTDLREQFF.

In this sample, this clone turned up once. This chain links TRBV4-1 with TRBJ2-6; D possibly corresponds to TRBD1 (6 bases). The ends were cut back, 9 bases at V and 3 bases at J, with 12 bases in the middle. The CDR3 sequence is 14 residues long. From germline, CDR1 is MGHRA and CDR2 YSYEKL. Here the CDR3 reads CASTQGFGANVLTF. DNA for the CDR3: TGCGCCAGTACCCAGGGGTTTGGGGCCAACGTCCTGACTTTC.

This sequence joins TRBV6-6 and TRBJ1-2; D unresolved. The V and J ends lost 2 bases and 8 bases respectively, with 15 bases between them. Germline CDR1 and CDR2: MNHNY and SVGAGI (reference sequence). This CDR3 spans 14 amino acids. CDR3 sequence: CASSYEPGLGGYTF. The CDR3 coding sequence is TGTGCCAGCAGTTACGAACCGGGATTGGGAGGCTACACCTTC.

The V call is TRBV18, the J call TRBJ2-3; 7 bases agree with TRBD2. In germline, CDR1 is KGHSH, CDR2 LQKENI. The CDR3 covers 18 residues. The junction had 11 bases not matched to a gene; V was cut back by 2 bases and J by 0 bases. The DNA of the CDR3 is TGTGCCAGCTCACCATTCAGGCAGCGGGGCATTAGCACAGATACGCAGTATTTT. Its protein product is CASSPFRQRGISTDTQYF.

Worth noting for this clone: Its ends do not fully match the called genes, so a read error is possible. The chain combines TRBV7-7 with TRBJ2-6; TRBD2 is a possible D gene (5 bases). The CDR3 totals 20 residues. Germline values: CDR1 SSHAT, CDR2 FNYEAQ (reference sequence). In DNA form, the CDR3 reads TGTGCTAGCAGCCCTCGTTCAAGAGGGCGACTACCCTCTGGGGCCAACGTCCTGACTTTC. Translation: CASSPRSRGRLPSGANVLTF. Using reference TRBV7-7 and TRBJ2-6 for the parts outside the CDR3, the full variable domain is GAGVSQSPRYKVTKRGQDVTLRCDPISSHATLYWYQQALGQGPEFLTYFNYEAQPDKSGLPSDRFSAERPEGSISTLTIQRTEQRDSAMYRCASSPRSRGRLPSGANVLTFGAGSRLTVL.

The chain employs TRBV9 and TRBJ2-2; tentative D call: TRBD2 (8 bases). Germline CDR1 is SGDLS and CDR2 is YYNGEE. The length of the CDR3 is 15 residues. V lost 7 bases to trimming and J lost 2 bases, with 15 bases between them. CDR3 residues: CASREGARNTGELFF. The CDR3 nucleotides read TGTGCCAGCCGGGAGGGGGCCCGAAACACCGGGGAGCTGTTTTTT.

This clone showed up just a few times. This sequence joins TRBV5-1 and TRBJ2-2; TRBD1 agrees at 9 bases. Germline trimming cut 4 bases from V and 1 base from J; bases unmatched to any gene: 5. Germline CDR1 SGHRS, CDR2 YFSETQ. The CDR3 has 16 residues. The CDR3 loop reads CASSKEGQGNTGELFF. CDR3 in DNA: TGCGCCAGCAGCAAAGAGGGACAGGGGAACACCGGGGAGCTGTTTTTT.

The CDR3 protein is CASSRLTGTGGTEAFF. The CDR3 nucleotides are TGTGCCAGCAGCAGATTAACCGGGACAGGGGGCACTGAAGCTTTCTTT. The rearrangement joins TRBV5-6 to TRBJ1-1, with 11 bases that match TRBD1. Germline values: CDR1 SGHDT, CDR2 YYEEEE. The CDR3 runs 16 residues. J was trimmed by 4 bases and V by 4 bases; bases with no gene match: 9.

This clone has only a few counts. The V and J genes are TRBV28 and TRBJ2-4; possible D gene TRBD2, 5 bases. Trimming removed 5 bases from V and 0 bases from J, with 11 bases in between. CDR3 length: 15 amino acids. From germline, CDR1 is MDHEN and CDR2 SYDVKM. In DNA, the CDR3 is TGTGCCAGCAGTGGCACCGGGAAAGCCAAAAACATTCAGTACTTC. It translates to CASSGTGKAKNIQYF.

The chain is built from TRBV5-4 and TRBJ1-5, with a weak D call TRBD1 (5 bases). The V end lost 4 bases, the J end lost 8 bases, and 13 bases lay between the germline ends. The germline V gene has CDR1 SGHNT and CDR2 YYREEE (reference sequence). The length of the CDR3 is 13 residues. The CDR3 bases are TGTGCCAGCAGCCCTTGGGGGGGGAAGCCCCAGCATTTT. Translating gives CASSPWGGKPQHF.

CDR3 bases: TGCGCCAGCAGCCCGAGGACTAGCGGGGGCCTATACAATGAGCAGTTCTTC. Its protein product is CASSPRTSGGLYNEQFF. The gene calls are TRBV5-1 and TRBJ2-1, with TRBD2 matching over 13 bases. This CDR3 spans 17 amino acids. Germline loops: CDR1 SGHRS, CDR2 YFSETQ. V lost 4 bases, J lost 4 bases, and 8 bases stayed unmatched.

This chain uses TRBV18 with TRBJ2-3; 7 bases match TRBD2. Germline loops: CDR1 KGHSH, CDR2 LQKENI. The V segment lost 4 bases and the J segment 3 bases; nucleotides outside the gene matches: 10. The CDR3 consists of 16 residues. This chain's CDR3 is CASSLSSGGFTDTQYF. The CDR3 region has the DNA TGTGCCAGCTCACTGTCTTCCGGGGGGTTTACAGATACGCAGTATTTT.

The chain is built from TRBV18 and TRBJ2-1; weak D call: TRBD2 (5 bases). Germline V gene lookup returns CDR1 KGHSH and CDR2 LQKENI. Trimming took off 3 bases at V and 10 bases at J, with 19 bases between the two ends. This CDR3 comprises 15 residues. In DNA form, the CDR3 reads TGTGCCAGCTCACCCTCGGGAAGCAGACCTATGGAGCAGTTCTTC. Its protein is CASSPSGSRPMEQFF.

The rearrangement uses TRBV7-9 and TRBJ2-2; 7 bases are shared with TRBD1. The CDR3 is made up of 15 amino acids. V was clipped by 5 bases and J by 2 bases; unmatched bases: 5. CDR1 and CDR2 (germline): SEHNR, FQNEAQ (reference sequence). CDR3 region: CASSPTGVNTGELFF. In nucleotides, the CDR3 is TGTGCCAGCAGCCCCACAGGGGTCAACACCGGGGAGCTGTTTTTT.

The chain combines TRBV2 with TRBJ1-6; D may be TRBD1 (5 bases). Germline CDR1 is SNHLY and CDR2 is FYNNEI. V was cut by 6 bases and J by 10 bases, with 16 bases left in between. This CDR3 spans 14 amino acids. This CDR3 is CASSQTVAASPLHF. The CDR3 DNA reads TGTGCCAGCAGCCAGACAGTTGCCGCCTCACCCCTCCACTTT.

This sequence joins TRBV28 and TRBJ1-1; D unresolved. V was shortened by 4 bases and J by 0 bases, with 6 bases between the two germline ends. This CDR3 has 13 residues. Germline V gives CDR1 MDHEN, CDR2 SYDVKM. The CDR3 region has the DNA TGTGCCAGCAGTTCCCGGGTGAACACTGAAGCTTTCTTT. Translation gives CASSSRVNTEAFF. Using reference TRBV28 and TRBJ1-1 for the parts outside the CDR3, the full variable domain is DVKVTQSSRYLVKRTGEKVFLECVQDMDHENMFWYRQDPGLGLRLIYFSYDVKMKEKGDIPEGYSVSREKKERFSLILESASTNQTSMYLCASSSRVNTEAFFGQGTRLTVV.

CDR3 nucleotides: TGCGCCAGCAGTCGGACAGGGGGCTTTTCGAATTCACCCCTCCACTTT. Translation: CASSRTGGFSNSPLHF. The chain employs TRBV5-1 and TRBJ1-6, with TRBD1 identical over 11 bases. The germline V gene encodes CDR1 SGHRS and CDR2 YFSETQ. With V trimmed by 5 bases and J by 7 bases, 8 bases remained unmatched. The CDR3 consists of 16 residues.

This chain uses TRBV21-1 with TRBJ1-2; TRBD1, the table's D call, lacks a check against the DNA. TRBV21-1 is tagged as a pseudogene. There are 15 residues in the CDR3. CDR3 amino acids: CASSRRTGGNYGYTF. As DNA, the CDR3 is TGTGCCAGCAGCCGCCGGACAGGGGGGAACTATGGCTACACCTTC.

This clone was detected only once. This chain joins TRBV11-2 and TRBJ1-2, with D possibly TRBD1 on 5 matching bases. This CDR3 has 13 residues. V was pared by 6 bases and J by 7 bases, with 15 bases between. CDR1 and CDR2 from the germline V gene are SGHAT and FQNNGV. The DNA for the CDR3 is TGTGCCAGCAGTCAAACAAGGGGAAGTGGCTACACCTTC. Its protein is CASSQTRGSGYTF.

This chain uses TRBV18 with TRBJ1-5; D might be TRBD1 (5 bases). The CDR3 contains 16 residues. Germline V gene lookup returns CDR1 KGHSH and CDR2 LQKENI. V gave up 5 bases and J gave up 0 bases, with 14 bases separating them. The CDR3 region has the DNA TGTGCCAGCTCAAGCGGGAGGGGTAATAGCAATCAGCCCCAGCATTTT. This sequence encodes CASSSGRGNSNQPQHF. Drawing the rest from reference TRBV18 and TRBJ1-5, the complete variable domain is NAGVMQNPRHLVRRRGQEARLRCSPMKGHSHVYWYRQLPEEGLKFMVYLQKENIIDESGMPKERFSAEFPKEGPSILRIQQVVRGDSAAYFCASSSGRGNSNQPQHFGDGTRLSIL.

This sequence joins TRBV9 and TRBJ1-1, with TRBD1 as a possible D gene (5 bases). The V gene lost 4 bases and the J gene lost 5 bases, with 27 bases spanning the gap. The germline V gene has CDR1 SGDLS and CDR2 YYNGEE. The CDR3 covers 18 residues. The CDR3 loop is CASSPTLGGGYIMTEAFF. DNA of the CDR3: TGTGCCAGCAGCCCGACCCTCGGGGGAGGATATATAATGACTGAAGCTTTCTTT.

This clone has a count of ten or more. CDR3 nucleotides: TGTGCCAGCATAAGGGGGAACTCTCGGAACACTGAAGCTTTCTTT. This encodes CASIRGNSRNTEAFF. The chain is built from TRBV2 and TRBJ1-1; tentative D call: TRBD1 (6 bases). The CDR3 loop spans 15 amino acids. Germline CDR1 reads SNHLY; CDR2 reads FYNNEI. V shed 7 bases and J shed 1 base, with 16 bases lying between them.

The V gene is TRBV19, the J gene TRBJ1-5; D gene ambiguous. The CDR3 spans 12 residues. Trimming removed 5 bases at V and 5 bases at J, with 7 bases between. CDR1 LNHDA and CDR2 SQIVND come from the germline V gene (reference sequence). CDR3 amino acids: CASSPLYQPQHF. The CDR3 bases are TGTGCCAGTAGTCCTCTTTATCAGCCCCAGCATTTT.